Described below is a single T cell receptor beta chain sequence and its context. Its antigen remains unidentified. Qualities for individual bases were not recorded, and no much larger clone is one base off. This record belongs to a study of PD-L1 blockade in urothelial cancer (dated by TCRdb to about 2017). About the study as a whole: All patients started therapy around 2014 and received atezolizumab 1,200 mg intravenously every 3 weeks. About nine tenths of the roughly 29 patients were males with bladder-origin urothelial cancer, and about 65% of the roughly 30 reported a prior smoking history. An ECOG performance status of 0 or 1 was recorded for the patients, and 0 to 3 prior chemotherapy regimens had been received by the patients. Tumor samples gave a median of around 1,500 T cells and 1,086 unique TCRs, with a median clonality of about 0.096 and T cell proportion of about 0.098. The study was an exploratory multi-omic analysis of somatic, immune and clinical correlates of response to PD-L1 blockade with atezolizumab in urothelial cancer. TCR sequencing covered pretreatment tumor samples and matched, serially collected peripheral blood taken before and after atezolizumab treatment. Progression-free survival longer than 6 months counted as durable clinical benefit, and TCR features were additionally tested against both progression-free and overall survival. In the same patients who had TCR sequencing, pretreatment tumors also underwent whole exome sequencing and RNA sequencing. Durable clinical benefit was achieved by nine patients but not by the remaining 20. Around 29 patients had pretreatment blood TCR-seq, some 25 had at least one posttreatment blood collection, and some 25 had tumor TCR-seq. Five patients were excluded from tumor TCR analyses because tumors from two patients failed quality control and three patients had no tumor available.

Study-wide findings and limitations: The proportion of tumor-infiltrating T lymphocytes was higher in patients with durable benefit (n ≈ 23, Mann-Whitney p = 0.047). Among patients with durable benefit, tumor-associated TCR clones showed greater expansion in peripheral blood 3 weeks after treatment started (n ≈ 21, p = 0.022). Because the sample size was small (n ≈ 30) and many of the analyses were exploratory, the results are meant to be hypothesis-generating. FFPE tumor samples that were not collected immediately before treatment were used, and only one sample per patient was analyzed, so heterogeneity was possibly missed.

Each PCR received spiked-in synthetic TCR analog templates so that absolute template abundance could be estimated from read counts. In FFPE tumors, housekeeping genes were amplified and quantified to estimate usable DNA and calculate T cell fraction. The immunoSEQ assay was used to amplify TCRbeta CDR3 regions from genomic DNA with bias-controlled V and J gene primers. Sequencing of rearranged TCRbeta segments was performed at approximately 20X coverage. Per the authors' processing: Sequencing errors were corrected by clustering, and CDR3s were annotated against IMGT so that V, D and J genes could be assigned. Downstream analyses used only productive TCRbeta rearrangements and left out out-of-frame or stop-codon sequences. Clonality was computed as one minus Shannon entropy normalized by the log of the number of unique productive sequences. Fisher's exact test with Benjamini-Hochberg correction, at a threshold of adjusted p below 0.01, was used to find clones that differed between time points or between blood and tumor. As stored in TCRdb, this immuneACCESS dataset retains in-frame rearrangements with V and J assigned. A fraction of the clones does not appear; measured against another copy, unresolved V genes explain less than half of the discrepancy, and the remainder lacks a known reason. V, J and clone size are taken as reported in that table, and D and trimming were inferred from the DNA itself. The sample table records tens of thousands of clones; more than 35% of these occur just once. The top ten clones comprise around 10% of the sample.

This specimen's time point label, interpreted: pretreatment tumor sample. The cohort comprised fewer than 35 patients with locally advanced or metastatic urothelial carcinoma treated at Memorial Sloan Kettering on a trial protocol. All tumor tissue used for sequencing was obtained prior to atezolizumab dosing. The Qiagen DNeasy Blood extraction kit was used to purify genomic DNA from total PBMCs and from tumor samples. The germline V gene (reference sequence) yields LNHDA for CDR1 and SQIVND for CDR2. Trimming removed 5 bases from V and 5 bases from J; the gene matches leave 11 bases unexplained. Inclusive of the bounding cysteine and phenylalanine, the CDR3 is 17 residues long. Only the CDR3 DNA stays, 51 bases, in frame from base 1.

The chain is encoded by TRBV19 joined to TRBJ2-1, and TRBD1 aligns with 11 junction nucleotides. The material sequenced was tumor tissue, taken before atezolizumab (anti-PD-L1) treatment. The origin of this receptor is a man in his sixties with urothelial cancer. The sequenced DNA is TGTGCCAGTAGTCTAACCAAACGGGACAGGGGGAACAATGAGCAGTTCTTC. Protein translation: CASSLTKRDRGNNEQFF.